Presented here are 11 T cell receptor beta chains from one specimen sequenced in a study of Tregs in tolerant kidney transplant recipients. Using immunoSEQ multiplex PCR, the repertoire was profiled, and TCRdb retains in-frame clones only, with some absent. This sample lists tens of thousands of clones; its ten largest clones have about 0.82%. The sample in question was CD4+ T cells from blood, obtained before the transplant. Source of these receptors: a human donor who received a combined kidney and bone marrow transplant.

Notes on this clone: The CDR3 end lies 3 residues beyond the end of the read and is filled in from the germline J gene. V and J are TRBV6-2 or TRBV6-3 and TRBJ2-3, with D perhaps TRBD2 (5 bases). V shed 7 bases and J shed 2 bases, with 10 bases lying between them. Germline V gives CDR1 MNHEY, CDR2 SVGEGT. The CDR3 loop spans 13 amino acids. The sequenced part of the CDR3 DNA is TGTGCCAGCAAGGGAGCGGTCACAGATACG. Protein product: CASKGAVTDT. The full CDR3 sequence reads CASKGAVTDTQYF.

Concerning this clone itself: Read coverage stops 3 residues before the CDR3 terminus; the germline J gene supplies the remainder. The rearrangement uses TRBV2 and TRBJ1-5; D is uncertain. Trimming left V 4 bases short and J 2 bases short, with 9 bases between. Germline lookup yields CDR1 SNHLY and CDR2 FYNNEI. The CDR3 sequence is 14 residues long. CDR3 DNA, as far as it was read: TGTGCCAGCAGTGTAGCTAGGGGCAATCAGCCC. Its protein is CASSVARGNQP. The full CDR3 protein reads CASSVARGNQPQHF.

On this clone itself: The read ends 3 residues before the CDR3 terminus; that terminus is restored from the germline J gene. The gene calls are TRBV5-6 and TRBJ2-5, with 8 nucleotides matching TRBD2. V trimming: 0 bases; J trimming: 4 bases; junction bases outside the gene matches: 5. This CDR3 has 15 amino acids. Germline CDR1 reads SGHDT; CDR2 reads YYEEEE. Incomplete CDR3 DNA: TGTGCCAGCAGCTTGGAAATCGGGAGGGGAGAGACC. This codes for CASSLEIGRGET. The full CDR3 protein is CASSLEIGRGETQYF.

About this clone: From the germline J gene comes the end of the CDR3, since the read stops 3 residues before it. The gene calls are TRBV30 and TRBJ1-3, with a possible D match to TRBD1 (5 bases). The germline gives CDR1 GTSNPN, CDR2 SVGIG (reference sequence). V dropped 3 bases and J dropped 1 base, with 10 bases sitting between them. The CDR3 has 14 residues. The CDR3 bases that were read are TGTGCCTGGAGGGGGCTTCCTTCTGGAAACACC. Its translation: CAWRGLPSGNT. The CDR3 reads in full as CAWRGLPSGNTIYF.

As to this clone: The CDR3 end falls 3 residues outside the read, so it is completed with the germline J gene. This chain uses TRBV18 with TRBJ2-7, with TRBD2 matching 9 bases. There are 14 residues in the CDR3. Per germline, CDR1 KGHSH and CDR2 LQKENI. V lost 5 bases, J lost 2 bases, and 4 bases stayed unmatched. The sequenced CDR3 bases are TGTGCCAGCTCAAGGGAGCGGGGGGCCTACGAG. Its protein is CASSRERGAYE. The complete CDR3 sequence is CASSRERGAYEQYF.

Concerning this clone itself: Coverage ceases 3 residues before the CDR3 finishes, and the germline J gene fills in the end. V and J are TRBV18 and TRBJ1-2; D is possibly TRBD1 (5 bases). The V gene lost 3 bases and the J gene lost 4 bases, with 18 bases spanning the gap. The CDR3 has 16 amino acids. Germline CDR1 KGHSH, CDR2 LQKENI. The CDR3 spells CASSPATPTVSYGYTF. CDR3 DNA (partial): TGTGCCAGCTCACCCGCCACCCCGACAGTGAGCTATGGC. Variable domain in full (rest from reference TRBV18 and TRBJ1-2): NAGVMQNPRHLVRRRGQEARLRCSPMKGHSHVYWYRQLPEEGLKFMVYLQKENIIDESGMPKERFSAEFPKEGPSILRIQQVVRGDSAAYFCASSPATPTVSYGYTFGSGTRLTVV.

A note on this clone: The DNA ends 3 residues before the CDR3 does, and the rest of the CDR3 is filled in from the germline J gene. The chain links TRBV18 to TRBJ2-7; 8 positions match TRBD1. Unmatched junction bases numbered 8, after V lost 1 base and J lost 6 bases. Germline CDR1 reads KGHSH; CDR2 reads LQKENI. The CDR3 totals 15 residues. The part of the CDR3 DNA that was read is TGTGCCAGCTCACCACAGGGCAGGGGGCGCACCGAG. Its translation is CASSPQGRGRTE. The whole CDR3 is CASSPQGRGRTEQYF.

Details on this clone: The read terminates 3 residues before the CDR3 end, so the remaining end is supplied by the germline J gene. The chain uses TRBV2 and TRBJ2-3, with 8 bases fitting TRBD2. V shed 7 bases and J 0 bases; nucleotides not matched to a gene: 3. The CDR3 covers 14 residues. Germline V CDR1 and CDR2: SNHLY, FYNNEI. The CDR3 DNA, read in part, is TGTGCCAGCAAGGAGCGGGGGAGCACAGATACG. It yields the protein CASKERGSTDT. The full CDR3 protein is CASKERGSTDTQYF.

Worth noting for this clone: Read sequence stops 3 residues before the CDR3 end, and the germline J gene provides the missing end. The rearrangement uses TRBV19 and TRBJ1-2; TRBD1 matches at 9 bases. Germline trimming cut 6 bases from V and 7 bases from J; bases unmatched to any gene: 12. The CDR3 has 15 residues. Per germline, CDR1 LNHDA and CDR2 SQIVND (reference sequence). The CDR3 spells CASRESGTGIGGYTF. Partial CDR3 DNA: TGTGCCAGTAGGGAATCCGGGACAGGGATCGGTGGC.

Of note for this clone: Read coverage stops 3 residues before the CDR3 terminus; the germline J gene supplies the remainder. The gene calls are TRBV7-2 and TRBJ2-2, with unresolved D. Germline V CDR1 and CDR2: SGHTA, FQGNSA. V dropped 1 base and J dropped 6 bases, with 9 bases sitting between them. This CDR3 has 14 amino acids. The CDR3 sequence: CASSLVSLAGELFF. CDR3 DNA (partial): TGTGCCAGCAGCTTAGTTTCCCTAGCCGGGGAG.

A remark on this clone: Read data end 3 residues before the CDR3 end; the end is taken from the germline J gene. The rearrangement uses TRBV11-1 and TRBJ1-2; D gene ambiguous. Germline V gene lookup returns CDR1 SGHAT and CDR2 FQDESV (reference sequence). V gave up 1 base and J gave up 0 bases, with 6 bases separating them. This CDR3 is 14 amino acids long. The CDR3 loop is CASSLGTANYGYTF. The CDR3 DNA, read in part, is TGTGCCAGCAGCTTAGGTACAGCTAACTATGGC.